This T cell receptor (beta chain) was sequenced during a study of T cells after posttransplantation cyclophosphamide. Generated by immunoSEQ multiplex PCR, the TCRdb table keeps only in-frame clones and is missing some. The sample has around 14,000 clones, 76% seen once. The V end was cut by 5 bases, the J end by 6 bases, with 18 bases between. Germline V gene sequence: CDR1 LNHDA, CDR2 SQIVND (reference sequence). The CDR3 extends over 15 amino acids. This chain joins TRBV19 and TRBJ2-3; weak D call: TRBD2 (6 bases). The specimen was memory CD4+ T cells sorted from PBMCs. The sequence was obtained from a man in his fifties. In nucleotides, the CDR3 is TGTGCCAGTAGTGCGCGGGGCTCCACGGGGGATACGCAGTATTTT. Its translation: CASSARGSTGDTQYF.